The entry below describes one TCR beta chain. Its antigen is undetermined. This specimen comes from a study of STAT3 mutations in large granular lymphocyte leukemia. Overall study context: More than half of T-LGLL patients received immunosuppressive therapy.

Study findings and constraints: TCR clonotype switching after therapy occurred in about 30% of the 18 patients. Every T-LGLL patient had at least one immunodominant TCRbeta clonotype. Clonal expansion was inferred from other time points because no sample existed at each clone's first appearance.

Germline CDR1 is SGHRS and CDR2 is YFSETQ. The V gene lost 2 bases and the J gene lost 0 bases, with 15 bases spanning the gap. The length of the CDR3 is 17 residues. Clones were read by immunoSEQ multiplex PCR, and TCRdb kept only the in-frame ones, dropping some. The sample carries about 10,000 clones, around 59% recorded once. Sequencing was carried out using peripheral blood mononuclear cells. The sequence was collected from a boy younger than 18 with T-cell large granular lymphocyte leukemia. Some clones in this sample may be carry-over from other donors' samples. The chain links TRBV5-1 to TRBJ1-3; D possibly corresponds to TRBD1 (6 bases). The CDR3 protein is CASSFNQGQSSGNTIYF. The CDR3 region has the DNA TGCGCCAGCAGCTTTAATCAGGGACAAAGCTCTGGAAACACCATATATTTT.